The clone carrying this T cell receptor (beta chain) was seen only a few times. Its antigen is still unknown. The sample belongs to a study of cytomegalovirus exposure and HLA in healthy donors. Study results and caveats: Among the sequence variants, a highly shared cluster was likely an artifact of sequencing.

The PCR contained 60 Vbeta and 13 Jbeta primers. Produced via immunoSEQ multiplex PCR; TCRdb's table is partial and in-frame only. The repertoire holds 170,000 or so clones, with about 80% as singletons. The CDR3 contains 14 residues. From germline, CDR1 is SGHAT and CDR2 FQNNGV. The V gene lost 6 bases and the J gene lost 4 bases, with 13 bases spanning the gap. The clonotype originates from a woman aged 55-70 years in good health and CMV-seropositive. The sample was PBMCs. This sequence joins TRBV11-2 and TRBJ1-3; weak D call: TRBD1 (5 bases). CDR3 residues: CASSKDTNGNTIYF. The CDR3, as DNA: TGTGCCAGCAGTAAGGACACCAACGGAAACACCATATATTTT.